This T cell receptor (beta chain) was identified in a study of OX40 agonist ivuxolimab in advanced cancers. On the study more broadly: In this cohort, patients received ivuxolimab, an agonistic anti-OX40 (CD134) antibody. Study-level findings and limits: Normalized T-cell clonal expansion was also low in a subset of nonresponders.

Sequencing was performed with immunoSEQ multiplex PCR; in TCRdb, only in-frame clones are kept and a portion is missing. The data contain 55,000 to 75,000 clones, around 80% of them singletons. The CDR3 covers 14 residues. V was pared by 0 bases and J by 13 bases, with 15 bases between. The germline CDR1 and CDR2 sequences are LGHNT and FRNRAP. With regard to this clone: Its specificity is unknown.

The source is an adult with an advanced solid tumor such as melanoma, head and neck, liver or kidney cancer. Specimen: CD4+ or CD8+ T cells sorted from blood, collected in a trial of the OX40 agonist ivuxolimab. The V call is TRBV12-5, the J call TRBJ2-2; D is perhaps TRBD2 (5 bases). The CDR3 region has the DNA TGTGCTAGTGGTTTGGTATTCGGAGCGGTGGGGCTGTTTTTT. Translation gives CASGLVFGAVGLFF.